The 26 T cell receptor beta chains below all came from one sample that was sequenced in a study of cytomegalovirus exposure and HLA in healthy donors (dated by TCRdb to about 2017). Libraries were constructed by the immunoSEQ multiplex PCR assay. For the multiplex PCR, a mixture combining 60 forward primers for TCR Vbeta segments and 13 reverse primers for TCR Jbeta segments was used. Drawn from immuneACCESS, this table holds only the in-frame rearrangements with V and J called that TCRdb kept. Clones are partly lost; checked studies trace under half to an unresolved V gene and leave the rest unexplained. This sample lists 200,000 to 250,000 clones; around 88% were detected once. More than 0.8% of the sample lies in the top ten. The sequenced sample was PBMCs. All receptors come from a woman aged 18-30 years in good health and CMV-seronegative.

This chain joins TRBV6-5 and TRBJ1-1; 9 bases fit TRBD1. CDR1 is MNHEY, CDR2 SVGAGI, per germline. Trimming cost V 5 bases and J 4 bases; bases outside gene matches: 8. The CDR3 loop spans 15 amino acids. The CDR3 is CASSPLGTGPTEAFF. The CDR3 DNA follows: TGTGCCAGCAGTCCCCTAGGGACAGGGCCCACTGAAGCTTTCTTT.

The J gene is TRBJ1-1, the V gene TRBV11-3, with D possibly TRBD1 on 6 matching bases. Per the germline V gene, CDR1 is SGHNT and CDR2 is YENEEA. V lost 0 bases, J lost 2 bases, and 16 bases lay in between. There are 17 residues in the CDR3. CDR3 coding DNA: TGTGCCAGCAGCTTAGACGTGACAGGTGAAAGAAACACTGAAGCTTTCTTT. Translating gives CASSLDVTGERNTEAFF.

The chain is built from TRBV27 and TRBJ2-3; 10 bases fit TRBD2. Germline-derived CDR1 and CDR2 are MNHEY and SMNVEV (reference sequence). The CDR3 has 15 amino acids. J was trimmed by 3 bases and V by 7 bases; bases with no gene match: 7. The CDR3 loop is CASNLAGAGTDTQYF. For the CDR3, the DNA is TGTGCCAGCAACCTAGCGGGGGCGGGAACAGATACGCAGTATTTT.

The J gene is TRBJ2-1, the V gene TRBV11-3; D might be TRBD1 (6 bases). V was shortened by 5 bases and J by 4 bases, with 12 bases between the two germline ends. This CDR3 has 14 amino acids. In germline, CDR1 is SGHNT, CDR2 YENEEA. The CDR3 sequence: CASSPEGEYNEQFF. The CDR3 region has the DNA TGTGCCAGCAGCCCCGAGGGGGAGTACAATGAGCAGTTCTTC. Full variable domain (remainder filled in from reference TRBV11-3 and TRBJ2-1): EAGVVQSPRYKIIEKKQPVAFWCNPISGHNTLYWYLQNLGQGPELLIRYENEEAVDDSQLPKDRFSAERLKGVDSTLKIQPAELGDSAVYLCASSPEGEYNEQFFGPGTRLTVL.

The rearrangement uses TRBV11-2 and TRBJ2-5; D is ambiguous. The J call could be wrong; TRBJ2-7 is a better fit for the DNA end. Germline CDR1 and CDR2: SGHAT and FQNNGV. This CDR3 contains 13 residues. CDR3 amino acids: CASSLVTLYEQYF. The CDR3 DNA sequence: TGTGCCAGCAGCTTAGTGACTCTCTACGAGCAGTACTTC.

The V gene is TRBV14, the J gene TRBJ2-7; tentatively, D is TRBD1 (6 bases). The V end was cut by 4 bases, the J end by 6 bases, with 16 bases between. Germline CDR1 is SGHDN and CDR2 is FVKESK. The CDR3 is made up of 14 amino acids. The CDR3, as DNA: TGTGCCAGCAGCCTGTTGCAGGGGAACTTCGAGCAGTACTTC. Amino acids: CASSLLQGNFEQYF.

The CDR3 region has the DNA TGCGCCAGCAGTGAGTTTATCCCGGCGGGCAATCAGCCCCAGCATTTT. It specifies CASSEFIPAGNQPQHF. V and J are TRBV10-2 and TRBJ1-5; no clear D gene. The V end was cut by 1 base, the J end by 2 bases, with 12 bases between. The CDR3 extends over 16 amino acids. Germline values: CDR1 WSHSY, CDR2 SAAADI.

This clone was recorded once. The chain uses TRBV5-8 and TRBJ2-2, with D possibly TRBD2 on 5 matching bases. Trimming removed 5 bases at V and 6 bases at J, with 11 bases between. The CDR3 length is 13 residues. The V gene's germline CDR1 is SGHTS and CDR2 YDEGEE. The CDR3 protein is CASRLGLAGELFF. The CDR3 DNA is TGTGCCAGCAGACTAGGGCTGGCCGGGGAGCTGTTTTTT.

J is TRBJ1-2 and V is TRBV6-5; TRBD1 matches at 9 bases. Germline V gene sequence: CDR1 MNHEY, CDR2 SVGAGI. The CDR3 is 12 residues long. V shed 6 bases, J shed 8 bases, and the junction held 4 bases outside the gene matches. The CDR3 DNA follows: TGTGCCAGCAGCGGGACAGGGAACGGCTACACCTTC. This codes for CASSGTGNGYTF.

Written as DNA, the CDR3 is TGTGCCAGCAGTGAGGTACAAACCTTTCACGAGCAGTACTTC. Translating gives CASSEVQTFHEQYF. This sequence joins TRBV6-1 and TRBJ2-7, with D hard to call. The CDR3 contains 14 residues. V lost 3 bases, J lost 5 bases, and 14 bases lay in between. Germline V gene lookup returns CDR1 MNHNS and CDR2 SASEGT.

This clone was recorded only once. The chain couples TRBV4-3 to TRBJ1-5; D perhaps matches TRBD1 (5 bases). This CDR3 contains 16 residues. With 1 base removed from V and 3 bases from J, the gap between germline ends came to 13 bases. Looked up from germline, CDR1 is LGHNA and CDR2 is YSLEER. CDR3 nucleotides: TGCGCCAGCAGCCAAGGGACACACTTGGTCAATCAGCCCCAGCATTTT. It encodes CASSQGTHLVNQPQHF.

The chain joins TRBV4-3 to TRBJ2-2; 9 nucleotides line up with TRBD2. CDR3 length: 16 residues. Trimming cost V 1 base and J 7 bases; bases outside gene matches: 7. Germline CDR1 is LGHNA and CDR2 is YSLEER. The CDR3 coding sequence is TGCGCCAGCAGCCAAGTAGGGACTAGCTTCGGCGGGGAGCTGTTTTTT. This sequence encodes CASSQVGTSFGGELFF.

The chain employs TRBV6-6 and TRBJ2-7, with 7 bases fitting TRBD1. The trim removed 5 bases at V and 3 bases at J, leaving 10 bases unmatched. Germline values: CDR1 MNHNY, CDR2 SVGAGI (reference sequence). The CDR3 is 15 amino acids. CDR3 coding DNA: TGTGCCAGCAGTATCTCGACAGGGACGATCTACGAGCAGTACTTC. It specifies CASSISTGTIYEQYF.

This chain connects TRBV27 to TRBJ2-1, with TRBD2 matching over 13 bases. The V gene's germline CDR1 is MNHEY and CDR2 SMNVEV (reference sequence). The V segment lost 6 bases and the J segment 10 bases; nucleotides outside the gene matches: 6. CDR3 size: 14 residues. As DNA, the CDR3 is TGTGCCAGCAGGAGGACTAGCGGGAGAAGCGAGCAGTTCTTC. It yields the protein CASRRTSGRSEQFF.

The chain combines TRBV4-2 with TRBJ2-1, with 11 bases identical to TRBD2. The junction had 7 bases not matched to a gene; V was cut back by 4 bases and J by 2 bases. Germline CDR1 LGHNA, CDR2 YNFKEQ. This CDR3 is built from 17 residues. The CDR3 here is CASSPGLADPAYNEQFF. In nucleotides, the CDR3 is TGTGCCAGCAGCCCGGGACTAGCGGACCCTGCCTACAATGAGCAGTTCTTC.

The chain combines TRBV30 with TRBJ2-7; possible D gene TRBD1, 5 bases. The CDR3 is made up of 13 amino acids. V was pared by 4 bases and J by 2 bases, with 12 bases between. The V gene's germline CDR1 is GTSNPN and CDR2 SVGIG (reference sequence). The CDR3 coding sequence is TGTGCCTGGAACCGAGACAGAGCCTACGAGCAGTACTTC. This sequence encodes CAWNRDRAYEQYF.

The chain joins TRBV7-2 to TRBJ2-3, with 7 bases fitting TRBD2. The CDR3 loop spans 17 amino acids. CDR1 SGHTA and CDR2 FQGNSA come from the germline V gene. The J segment lost 0 bases and the V segment lost 5 bases, leaving 11 bases of the junction unmatched. The CDR3 nucleotides read TGTGCCAGCAGCCGGAGTAGGGCTAGCGGTAGCACAGATACGCAGTATTTT. Translated: CASSRSRASGSTDTQYF.

The chain uses TRBV9 and TRBJ2-3, with 16 bases identical to TRBD2. CDR3 length equals 20 residues. J was trimmed by 5 bases and V by 3 bases; bases with no gene match: 15. Germline assignment: CDR1 SGDLS and CDR2 YYNGEE. Written as DNA, the CDR3 is TGTGCCAGCAGCGGAACCGGGACTAGCGGGGGGGCGACGGGGAGAGATACGCAGTATTTT. Translated, it gives CASSGTGTSGGATGRDTQYF.

This rearrangement joins TRBV9 to TRBJ2-1; D possibly corresponds to TRBD2 (5 bases). Trimming removed 0 bases at V and 9 bases at J, with 10 bases between. This CDR3 region has 13 residues. Per the germline V gene, CDR1 is SGDLS and CDR2 is YYNGEE. The CDR3 spells CASSVGVGIEQFF. The CDR3 DNA reads as TGTGCCAGCAGCGTAGGGGTCGGGATTGAGCAGTTCTTC.

The genes are TRBV5-1 and TRBJ2-7; 7 nucleotides align to TRBD1. The length of the CDR3 is 18 residues. V lost 2 bases and J lost 3; bases outside the gene matches: 17. Germline loops: CDR1 SGHRS, CDR2 YFSETQ. CDR3 protein: CASSFSSRLVRGLYEQYF. CDR3 coding DNA: TGCGCCAGCAGCTTCTCCTCCCGGCTCGTAAGGGGGCTCTACGAGCAGTACTTC.

V gene TRBV5-4 combines with J gene TRBJ2-1; 11 bases are a match to TRBD2. CDR3 length equals 16 residues. Germline CDR1 and CDR2: SGHNT and YYREEE (reference sequence). V was pared by 7 bases and J by 3 bases, with 9 bases of the junction left unmatched. The CDR3 DNA sequence: TGTGCCAGCGCGAAGACTAGCGGGGACGTCTACAATGAGCAGTTCTTC. Its translation is CASAKTSGDVYNEQFF.

This chain connects TRBV19 to TRBJ1-5; D unclear. V was pared by 5 bases and J by 4 bases, with 18 bases between. CDR3 length equals 16 residues. Germline V gene data show CDR1 as LNHDA and CDR2 as SQIVND (reference sequence). The CDR3 reads CASSLLTSRPNQPQHF. The CDR3 DNA sequence: TGTGCCAGTAGTCTCCTGACAAGCCGGCCAAATCAGCCCCAGCATTTT.

The genes are TRBV6-5 and TRBJ2-7; D possibly corresponds to TRBD2 (6 bases). The germline V gene encodes CDR1 MNHEY and CDR2 SVGAGI. There are 15 residues in the CDR3. V shed 2 bases and J shed 4 bases, with 15 bases lying between them. The CDR3 DNA reads TGTGCCAGCAGTTACGGGTATATCGGGAGTTACGAGCAGTACTTC. This translates into CASSYGYIGSYEQYF.

This clone was seen only a few times. The V and J genes are TRBV5-1 and TRBJ2-1, with TRBD2 matching over 13 bases. The CDR3 sequence is 15 residues long. The germline CDR1 and CDR2 sequences are SGHRS and YFSETQ. After removal of 7 bases from V and 12 bases from J, the junction contained 13 bases not matched to a gene. The CDR3 sequence is CASRPLAGGPPRQFF. CDR3 coding DNA: TGCGCCAGCCGACCACTAGCGGGAGGGCCCCCAAGGCAGTTCTTC.

The rearrangement uses TRBV21-1 and TRBJ1-2; whether TRBD1, the table's D call, matches the DNA was not checked. TRBV21-1 is reported as a pseudogene. The CDR3 contains 18 residues. CDR3 in DNA: TGTGCCAGCAGCAAAGCCCGGGACAGGGCCATCTTTAACTATGGCTACACCTTC. Its translation: CASSKARDRAIFNYGYTF.

The rearrangement joins TRBV4-2 to TRBJ2-5, with a tentative D call TRBD1 (5 bases). Germline values: CDR1 LGHNA, CDR2 YNFKEQ. Trimming left V 2 bases short and J 5 bases short, with 21 bases between. CDR3 length equals 17 residues. This CDR3 is CASSQISGAGWPETQYF. CDR3 in DNA: TGTGCCAGCAGCCAAATCAGTGGGGCAGGCTGGCCGGAGACCCAGTACTTC.